This T cell receptor beta chain was observed in a study of T-cell reconstitution after alpha-beta-depleted transplantation in children. Unique molecular identifiers were incorporated when the TCRbeta library was constructed. MiXCR was run by TCRdb on the PCR reads, yielding one entry per CDR3 protein. The sample lists some 280,000 distinct CDR3 sequences; more than 8% were seen once. Germline CDR1 LGHDT, CDR2 YNNKEL (reference sequence). The CDR3 contains 13 residues. Deletions cut 1 base from V and 9 bases from J, with 10 bases between. This clonotype was counted only a few times. The TCR sequence derives from a human donor who donated a stem cell graft to a child with SCID. This chain uses TRBV3-1 with TRBJ2-1, with a weak D call TRBD2 (6 bases). The sample was PBMCs from the stem cell graft donor, taken from the stem cell graft. In DNA, the CDR3 is TGTGCCAGCAGCCAAGGGAGGGTGAGTGAGCAGTTCTTC. This translates into CASSQGRVSEQFF.